This T cell receptor beta chain emerged from a study of T cells in Graves' hyperthyroidism and ophthalmopathy. This CDR3 region has 14 residues. Germline-derived CDR1 and CDR2 are SGHTA and FQGNSA. The hyperthyroidism was newly diagnosed and had lasted under 2 months; the patients were aged 18 to 65. With regard to this clonotype: This may be a read error: a much more frequent sequence differs by one nucleotide.

TCR beta CDR3 sequences were amplified from RNA transcripts. In the first-round RT-PCR of the TCR CDR3, the HTBI primer set was used. A single record per CDR3 protein comes from TCRdb applying MiXCR to the multiplex PCR reads. The data contain 600,000 or so distinct CDR3 sequences, 40% to 55% of them singletons. The receptor's source is a woman between 18 and 29 years old with Graves' hyperthyroidism. Sequenced: peripheral blood or thyroid tissue (not recorded which). J is TRBJ2-5 and V is TRBV7-2; 7 nucleotides match TRBD2. CDR3 region: CASSLGLSQEAQYF. CDR3 DNA: TGTGCCAGCAGCTTGGGACTATCTCAAGAGGCCCAGTACTTC. Looking up the rest from reference TRBV7-2 and TRBJ2-5 gives the full variable domain: GAGVSQSPSNKVTEKGKDVELRCDPISGHTALYWYRQSLGQGLEFLIYFQGNSAPDKSGLPSDRFSAERTGGSVSTLTIQRTQQEDSAVYLCASSLGLSQEAQYFGPGTRLLVL.